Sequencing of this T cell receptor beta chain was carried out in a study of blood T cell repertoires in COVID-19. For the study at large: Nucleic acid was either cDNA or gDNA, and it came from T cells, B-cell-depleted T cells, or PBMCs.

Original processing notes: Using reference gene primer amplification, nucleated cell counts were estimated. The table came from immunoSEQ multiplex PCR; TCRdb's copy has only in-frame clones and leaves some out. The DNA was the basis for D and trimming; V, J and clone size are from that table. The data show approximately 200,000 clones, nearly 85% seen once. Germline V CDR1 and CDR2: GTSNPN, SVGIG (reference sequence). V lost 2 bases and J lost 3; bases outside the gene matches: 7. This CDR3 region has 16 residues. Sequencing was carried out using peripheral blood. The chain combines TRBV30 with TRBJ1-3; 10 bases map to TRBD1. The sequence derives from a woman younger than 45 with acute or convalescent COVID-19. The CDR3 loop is CAWSTGGQGIGNTIYF. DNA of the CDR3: TGTGCCTGGAGTACCGGGGGACAGGGGATTGGAAACACCATATATTTT.